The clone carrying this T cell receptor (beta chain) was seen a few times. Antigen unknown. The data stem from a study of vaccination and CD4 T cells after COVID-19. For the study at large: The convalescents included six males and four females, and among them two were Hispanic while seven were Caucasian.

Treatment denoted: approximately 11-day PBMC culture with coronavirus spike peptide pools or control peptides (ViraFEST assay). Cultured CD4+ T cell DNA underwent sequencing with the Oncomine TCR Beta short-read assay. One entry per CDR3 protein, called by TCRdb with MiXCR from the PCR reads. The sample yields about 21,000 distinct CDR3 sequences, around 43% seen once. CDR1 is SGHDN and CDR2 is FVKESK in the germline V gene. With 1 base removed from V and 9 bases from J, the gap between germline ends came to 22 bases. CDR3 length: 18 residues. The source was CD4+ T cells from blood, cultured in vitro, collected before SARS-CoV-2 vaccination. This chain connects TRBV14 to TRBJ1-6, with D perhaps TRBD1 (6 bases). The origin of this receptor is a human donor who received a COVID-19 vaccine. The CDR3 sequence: CASSQVAGAGFASSPLHF. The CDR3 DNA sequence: TGTGCCAGCAGCCAAGTTGCAGGGGCAGGGTTTGCAAGTTCACCCCTCCACTTT.